Listed below are T cell receptor beta chains from one sample, sequenced in a study of CD8 T cells in ankylosing spondylitis. TCRdb re-derived calls from the 5' RACE reads in MiXCR, one entry per CDR3 protein. The sample has about 10,000 distinct CDR3 sequences, 6% seen once; the top ten hold about two fifths. The sample taken for sequencing was blood, either unsorted or a sorted T cell fraction (not recorded which). The receptors shown here come from a female donor with ankylosing spondylitis or in good health (not recorded which). Both conserved end residues are part of each CDR3. A D gene is named only where the DNA matches it firmly. Size tells how often a clone was seen (once, few, many) or the class of an expanded clone, and some rows leave it out.

TRBJ2-1,-,TRBV9,medium-sized,CASSVTPSYNEQFF,TGTGCCAGCAGCGTAACTCCTTCCTACAATGAGCAGTTCTTC
TRBJ2-3,TRBD1,TRBV9,few,CASSGDRAAWNTDTQYF,TGTGCCAGCAGCGGGGACAGGGCCGCGTGGAACACAGATACGCAGTATTTT
TRBJ2-3,-,TRBV9,many,CASSVDAIRITDTQYF,TGTGCCAGCAGCGTCGACGCCATACGGATCACAGATACGCAGTATTTT
TRBJ2-7,-,TRBV9,many,CASSPQGKGEQYF,TGTGCCAGCAGCCCCCAGGGGAAGGGCGAGCAGTACTTC
TRBJ1-3,-,TRBV9,hyperexpanded,CASSPPYRGTIYF,TGTGCCAGCAGCCCCCCTTATCGTGGCACCATATATTTT
TRBJ2-1,-,TRBV9,-,CASSVGVGNYNEQFF,TGTGCCAGCAGCGTAGGTGTGGGGAACTACAATGAGCAGTTCTTC
TRBJ2-6,TRBD1,TRBV9,-,CASSVATGQGPTVLTF,TGTGCCAGCAGCGTAGCTACGGGACAGGGGCCCACCGTCCTGACTTTC
TRBJ2-1,TRBD2,TRBV9,many,CASSVDGLAEQFF,TGTGCCAGCAGCGTAGATGGACTAGCTGAGCAGTTCTTC
TRBJ1-6,-,TRBV9,many,CASSVGGGGNSPLHF,TGTGCCAGCAGCGTAGGCGGGGGTGGCAATTCACCCCTCCACTTT
TRBJ2-7,-,TRBV9,many,CASSAGTFYEQYF,TGTGCCAGCAGCGCCGGGACTTTCTACGAGCAGTACTTC
TRBJ2-7,-,TRBV9,-,CASRGAHSYEQYF,TGTGCCAGTCGGGGCGCCCACTCCTACGAGCAGTACTTC
TRBJ2-1,TRBD2,TRBV9,many,CASSPRLAGPNEQFF,TGTGCCAGCAGCCCCCGACTAGCGGGCCCCAATGAGCAGTTCTTC
TRBJ2-7,TRBD1,TRBV9,many,CASSVDDRVAYEQYF,TGTGCCAGCAGCGTAGACGACAGGGTGGCCTACGAGCAGTACTTC
TRBJ2-1,-,TRBV9,many,CASSAHNRDNEQFF,TGTGCCAGCAGCGCGCATAACAGGGACAATGAGCAGTTCTTC
TRBJ2-7,-,TRBV9,many,CASSARASQAYEQYF,TGTGCCAGCAGCGCCAGGGCATCCCAGGCCTACGAGCAGTACTTC
TRBJ1-1,-,TRBV21-1,many,CASSKGGGANTEAFF,TGTGCCAGCAGCAAAGGGGGCGGGGCAAACACTGAAGCTTTCTTT
TRBJ2-5,TRBD1,TRBV9,-,CASSPRTGGWEETQYF,TGTGCCAGCAGCCCGCGGACAGGGGGTTGGGAAGAGACCCAGTACTTC
TRBJ2-7,-,TRBV9,-,CASSNEERSKDEQYF,TGTGCCAGCAGCAACGAGGAGAGGTCTAAGGACGAGCAGTACTTC
TRBJ2-7,-,TRBV9,many,CASSVGGNSYEQYF,TGTGCCAGCAGCGTAGGTGGAAACTCCTACGAGCAGTACTTC
TRBJ2-5,-,TRBV9,many,CASSGGALQYF,TGTGCCAGCAGCGGGGGGGCCTTGCAATACTTC
TRBJ1-1,-,TRBV9,few,CASSGQWANTEAFF,TGTGCCAGCAGCGGACAGTGGGCGAACACTGAAGCTTTCTTT
TRBJ2-5,-,TRBV9,medium-sized,CASSPRIEKTQYF,TGTGCCAGCAGCCCCCGGATCGAAAAGACCCAGTACTTC
TRBJ2-3,-,TRBV9,many,CASSSRDHGGVNTQYF,TGTGCCAGCAGCTCCCGGGACCATGGGGGCGTTAATACGCAGTATTTT
TRBJ2-5,-,TRBV9,many,CASSGRSWGARETQYF,TGTGCCAGCAGCGGGCGAAGCTGGGGGGCGCGAGAGACCCAGTACTTC
TRBJ2-7,TRBD1,TRBV9,many,CASSPSGTALPYEQYF,TGTGCCAGCAGCCCATCCGGGACAGCCTTACCCTACGAGCAGTACTTC
TRBJ2-3,-,TRBV9,many,CASSVWGGETDTQYF,TGTGCCAGCAGCGTATGGGGAGGAGAGACAGATACGCAGTATTTT
TRBJ1-6,TRBD1,TRBV9,few,CASSVGTGTSPLHF,TGTGCCAGCAGCGTAGGGACAGGGACCTCACCCCTCCACTTT
TRBJ1-4,-,TRBV9,many,CASSPSGADNEKLFF,TGTGCCAGCAGCCCCTCCGGGGCGGATAATGAAAAACTGTTTTTT
TRBJ2-5,TRBD2,TRBV9,many,CASSLGREGRETQYF,TGTGCCAGCAGCCTCGGGCGGGAGGGCCGGGAGACCCAGTACTTC
TRBJ1-3,-,TRBV7-3,medium-sized,CASSPTTDSGNTIYF,TGTGCCAGCAGCCCAACGACAGACTCTGGAAACACCATATATTTT
TRBJ2-1,-,TRBV9,medium-sized,CASSSRDLPNEQFF,TGTGCCAGCAGCTCCCGGGACTTGCCCAATGAGCAGTTCTTC
TRBJ2-1,TRBD2,TRBV9,medium-sized,CASSVAPSGGPRNEQFF,TGTGCCAGCAGCGTAGCCCCTAGCGGGGGGCCGCGCAATGAGCAGTTCTTC
TRBJ2-5,-,TRBV9,many,CASSVVWGETQYF,TGTGCCAGCAGCGTAGTATGGGGGGAGACCCAGTACTTC
TRBJ2-2,-,TRBV9,-,CASSEGNTGELFF,TGTGCCAGCAGCGAGGGCAACACCGGGGAGCTGTTTTTT
TRBJ1-1,-,TRBV9,many,CASSVIRDTEAFF,TGTGCCAGCAGCGTCATAAGGGACACTGAAGCTTTCTTT
TRBJ2-7,-,TRBV9,many,CASSPEGGKAYEQYF,TGTGCCAGCAGCCCCGAGGGTGGCAAAGCCTACGAGCAGTACTTC
TRBJ2-3,TRBD2,TRBV9,many,CASSTGTSGGGDTQYF,TGTGCCAGCAGCACCGGGACTAGCGGGGGGGGAGATACGCAGTATTTT
TRBJ2-3,-,TRBV9,many,CASSVDGTGSSTDTQYF,TGTGCCAGCAGCGTAGATGGCACAGGGAGCAGCACAGATACGCAGTATTTT
TRBJ1-2,-,TRBV9,-,CASSISDSDNYGYTF,TGTGCCAGCAGCATTTCCGACAGTGACAACTATGGCTACACCTTC
TRBJ2-1,-,TRBV9,few,CASSVSGAPSYNEQFF,TGTGCCAGCAGCGTATCCGGAGCCCCCTCCTACAATGAGCAGTTCTTC
TRBJ1-1,-,TRBV9,many,CASSASGVGTEAFF,TGTGCCAGCAGCGCTTCAGGGGTTGGAACTGAAGCTTTCTTT
TRBJ2-1,-,TRBV9,medium-sized,CASSVASAGGNNEQFF,TGTGCCAGCAGCGTAGCTTCGGCAGGAGGGAACAATGAGCAGTTCTTC
TRBJ2-5,-,TRBV9,few,CASSESGTQETQYF,TGTGCCAGCAGCGAAAGCGGAACCCAAGAGACCCAGTACTTC
TRBJ2-3,-,TRBV9,many,CASSGGASTDTQYF,TGTGCCAGCAGCGGGGGGGCCAGCACAGATACGCAGTATTTT
TRBJ1-5,-,TRBV9,many,CASSAYGGADQPQHF,TGTGCCAGCAGCGCCTATGGAGGGGCAGATCAGCCCCAGCATTTT
TRBJ2-2,TRBD1,TRBV9,many,CASSELGTANTGELFF,TGTGCCAGCAGCGAACTGGGGACAGCGAACACCGGGGAGCTGTTTTTT
TRBJ1-2,-,TRBV9,medium-sized,CASSFNPGSRYGYTF,TGTGCCAGCAGCTTCAATCCGGGCAGCCGCTATGGCTACACCTTC
TRBJ2-5,-,TRBV9,many,CASSAPGETQYF,TGTGCCAGCAGCGCCCCGGGAGAGACCCAGTACTTC
TRBJ2-1,-,TRBV9,medium-sized,CASSVDTTRSGNEQFF,TGTGCCAGCAGCGTTGATACCACCAGGTCCGGCAATGAGCAGTTCTTC
TRBJ2-1,TRBD2,TRBV9,medium-sized,CASSIAGGSYNEQFF,TGTGCCAGCAGTATAGCGGGAGGGTCCTACAATGAGCAGTTCTTC
TRBJ1-1,-,TRBV9,medium-sized,CASSPWNTEAFF,TGTGCCAGCAGCCCCTGGAACACTGAAGCTTTCTTT